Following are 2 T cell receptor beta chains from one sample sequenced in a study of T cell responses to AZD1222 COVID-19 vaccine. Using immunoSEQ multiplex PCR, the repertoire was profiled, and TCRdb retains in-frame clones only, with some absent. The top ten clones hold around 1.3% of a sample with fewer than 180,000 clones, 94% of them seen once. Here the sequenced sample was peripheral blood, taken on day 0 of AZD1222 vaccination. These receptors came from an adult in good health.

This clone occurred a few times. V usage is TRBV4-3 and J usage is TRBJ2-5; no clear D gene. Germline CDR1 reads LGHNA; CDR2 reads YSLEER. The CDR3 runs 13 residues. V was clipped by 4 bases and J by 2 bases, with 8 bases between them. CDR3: CASSLVLQETQYF. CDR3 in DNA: TGCGCCAGCAGCCTAGTGTTACAAGAGACCCAGTACTTC.

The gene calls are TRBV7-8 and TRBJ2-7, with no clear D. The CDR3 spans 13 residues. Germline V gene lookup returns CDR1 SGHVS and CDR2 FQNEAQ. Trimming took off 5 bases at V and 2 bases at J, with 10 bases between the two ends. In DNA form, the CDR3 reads TGTGCCAGCAGCCCTACCAGAGCCTACGAGCAGTACGTC. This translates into CASSPTRAYEQYV.